The rows below give T cell receptor beta chains drawn from one sample of a study of identical twins. TCRdb ran MiXCR on the 5' RACE reads and lists one entry per CDR3 protein. The repertoire consists of 310,000 or so distinct CDR3 sequences, with roughly 9.7% occurring once and the leading ten covering roughly 7%. The same sample was also studied in work on yellow fever vaccine responses in identical twins.

The sequenced sample was CD8+ T cells sorted from blood. The receptors come from a young woman in good health. Both conserved end residues are part of each CDR3. A D gene is named only where the DNA matches it firmly. Some rows mark clone size as missing; the rest say once, few, many or name a class of expanded clone.

cdr3_nt: TGCAGTGCCGCGGGGCGCAGGGGGCGCGACGAGCAGTACTTC; cdr3_aa: CSAAGRRGRDEQYF; j_call: TRBJ2-7; v_call: TRBV20-1; d_call: TRBD1; clone_size: .
cdr3_nt: TGTGCCAGCAGGCCAGGGGGGTCTGTTTATGGCTACACCTTC; cdr3_aa: CASRPGGSVYGYTF; j_call: TRBJ1-2; v_call: TRBV12-3/TRBV12-4; d_call: TRBD1; clone_size: many
cdr3_nt: TGTGCCAGCAGGGAAGGGCCCTTACCCTACGAGCAGTACTTC; cdr3_aa: CASREGPLPYEQYF; j_call: TRBJ2-7; v_call: TRBV7-9; d_call: .; clone_size: many
cdr3_nt: TGTGCCAGCAGCCGAAGCCACTCTGGAAACACCATATATTTT; cdr3_aa: CASSRSHSGNTIYF; j_call: TRBJ1-3; v_call: TRBV9; d_call: .; clone_size: many
cdr3_nt: TGTACCAGCGGCATCACAGGGGGCGACGAGCAGTACTTC; cdr3_aa: CTSGITGGDEQYF; j_call: TRBJ2-7; v_call: TRBV27; d_call: TRBD1; clone_size: .
cdr3_nt: TGTGCCAGCACCGATCGGAATAGCGGGGCCTACGAGCAGTACTTC; cdr3_aa: CASTDRNSGAYEQYF; j_call: TRBJ2-7; v_call: TRBV6-1; d_call: TRBD2; clone_size: .
cdr3_nt: TGTGCCAGCAGTGAGACGGGACGGATAACCTTCTACGAGCAGTACTTC; cdr3_aa: CASSETGRITFYEQYF; j_call: TRBJ2-7; v_call: TRBV6-1; d_call: .; clone_size: .
cdr3_nt: TGTGCCAGCAGAGGATTAAGCGGGAGCTCCTACGAGCAGTACTTC; cdr3_aa: CASRGLSGSSYEQYF; j_call: TRBJ2-7; v_call: TRBV3-1; d_call: TRBD2; clone_size: few
cdr3_nt: TGTGCCAGCAGCCCTGAGACAGGGCTTCAGTTCTTC; cdr3_aa: CASSPETGLQFF; j_call: TRBJ2-1; v_call: TRBV4-2; d_call: TRBD1; clone_size: many
cdr3_nt: TGTGCCAGCAGTTACTCCCACCTTTCGACACCTAACTATGGCTACACCTTC; cdr3_aa: CASSYSHLSTPNYGYTF; j_call: TRBJ1-2; v_call: TRBV6-5; d_call: .; clone_size: few
cdr3_nt: TGTGCCAGCAGCCCCTGGGGGACAGACAATGAGCAGTTCTTC; cdr3_aa: CASSPWGTDNEQFF; j_call: TRBJ2-1; v_call: TRBV7-2; d_call: TRBD1; clone_size: few
cdr3_nt: TGTGCCAGCAGTCCAGGACTAACGCCGGAGACCCAGTACTTC; cdr3_aa: CASSPGLTPETQYF; j_call: TRBJ2-5; v_call: TRBV27; d_call: .; clone_size: few
cdr3_nt: TGTGCCAGCAGCTTGAAGCGGGAGCGGGGGACAGATACGCAGTATTTT; cdr3_aa: CASSLKRERGTDTQYF; j_call: TRBJ2-3; v_call: TRBV13; d_call: TRBD2; clone_size: .
cdr3_nt: TGTGCCAGCGTAGCGGGAGGCTCCTACGAGCAGTACTTC; cdr3_aa: CASVAGGSYEQYF; j_call: TRBJ2-7; v_call: TRBV5-5; d_call: TRBD2; clone_size: .
cdr3_nt: TGTGCCAGCAGATCAGACAGGGGAAGGCAGTACTTC; cdr3_aa: CASRSDRGRQYF; j_call: TRBJ2-7; v_call: TRBV6-5; d_call: TRBD1; clone_size: many
cdr3_nt: TGTGCCAGCACTCAGACGGGGGGACGCTCCTACGAGCAGTACTTC; cdr3_aa: CASTQTGGRSYEQYF; j_call: TRBJ2-7; v_call: TRBV7-9; d_call: TRBD2; clone_size: .
cdr3_nt: TGTGCCAGCAGCCAGGTCAGCGCCGGGACAGGGAATGGCTACACCTTC; cdr3_aa: CASSQVSAGTGNGYTF; j_call: TRBJ1-2; v_call: TRBV4-2; d_call: TRBD1; clone_size: .
cdr3_nt: TGTGCCAGCAGCTCACGACAGGGGGTGGGCACAGATACGCAGTATTTT; cdr3_aa: CASSSRQGVGTDTQYF; j_call: TRBJ2-3; v_call: TRBV5-8; d_call: TRBD1; clone_size: .
cdr3_nt: TGTGCCAGCAGCGATAGGAATACGCAGTATTTT; cdr3_aa: CASSDRNTQYF; j_call: TRBJ2-3; v_call: TRBV9; d_call: .; clone_size: many
cdr3_nt: TGTGCCAGCAGTGAAAGGACAGGGGTGGACTACAATGAGCAGTTCTTC; cdr3_aa: CASSERTGVDYNEQFF; j_call: TRBJ2-1; v_call: TRBV27; d_call: TRBD1; clone_size: .
cdr3_nt: TGTGCCAGCAACTCGGGACAGGGAAGGGAAAAACTGTTTTTT; cdr3_aa: CASNSGQGREKLFF; j_call: TRBJ1-4; v_call: TRBV5-5; d_call: TRBD1; clone_size: few
cdr3_nt: TGCAGTGCTAGAGTAGTAGCTTCTTCTAGCGGGAGTCTCTCTGGGGCCAACGTCCTGACTTTC; cdr3_aa: CSARVVASSSGSLSGANVLTF; j_call: TRBJ2-6; v_call: TRBV20-1; d_call: TRBD2; clone_size: few
cdr3_nt: TGTGCCACCAGTGATAGCACCGGGACAGTTAATCAGCCCCAGCATTTT; cdr3_aa: CATSDSTGTVNQPQHF; j_call: TRBJ1-5; v_call: TRBV24-1; d_call: TRBD1; clone_size: many
cdr3_nt: TGTGCCAGCAGCGGTCTACTCTCGGAACTCAGCACAGATACGCAGTATTTT; cdr3_aa: CASSGLLSELSTDTQYF; j_call: TRBJ2-3; v_call: TRBV27; d_call: .; clone_size: many
cdr3_nt: TGTGCCAGCAGTTACACAGACGACTACGAGCAGTACTTC; cdr3_aa: CASSYTDDYEQYF; j_call: TRBJ2-7; v_call: TRBV6-2/TRBV6-3; d_call: .; clone_size: few
cdr3_nt: TGTGCCAGCAGCTTATTCGTGGGCCGGAACACTGAAGCTTTCTTT; cdr3_aa: CASSLFVGRNTEAFF; j_call: TRBJ1-1; v_call: TRBV7-9; d_call: .; clone_size: .
cdr3_nt: TGCAGTGCTAGAGATCAAGCGGGAGAAATGGCAGATACGCAGTATTTT; cdr3_aa: CSARDQAGEMADTQYF; j_call: TRBJ2-3; v_call: TRBV20-1; d_call: TRBD2; clone_size: .
cdr3_nt: TGCGCCAGCAGCCCCAAGGGCTATAGCAATCAGCCCCAGCATTTT; cdr3_aa: CASSPKGYSNQPQHF; j_call: TRBJ1-5; v_call: TRBV4-1; d_call: .; clone_size: medium-sized
cdr3_nt: TGTGCCACCAGCAACAGCGGGACCCTCTACGAGCAGTACTTC; cdr3_aa: CATSNSGTLYEQYF; j_call: TRBJ2-7; v_call: TRBV15; d_call: TRBD2; clone_size: many
cdr3_nt: TGTGCCAGCAGTTTTGGTGGGATCGGCACAGATACGCAGTATTTT; cdr3_aa: CASSFGGIGTDTQYF; j_call: TRBJ2-3; v_call: TRBV12-3/TRBV12-4; d_call: .; clone_size: many
cdr3_nt: TGTGCCACAGACCGGGACAGGGTTACGGATACGCAGTATTTT; cdr3_aa: CATDRDRVTDTQYF; j_call: TRBJ2-3; v_call: TRBV7-9; d_call: TRBD1; clone_size: .
cdr3_nt: TGTGCCAGCAGCACACAAAGGGGACTAGCGGGGCTTCACAATGAGCAGTTCTTC; cdr3_aa: CASSTQRGLAGLHNEQFF; j_call: TRBJ2-1; v_call: TRBV2; d_call: TRBD2; clone_size: many
cdr3_nt: TGTGCCAGCGAGGGTTGGGGGGCAGGGAGGACAGATACGCAGTATTTT; cdr3_aa: CASEGWGAGRTDTQYF; j_call: TRBJ2-3; v_call: TRBV12-3/TRBV12-4; d_call: .; clone_size: .
cdr3_nt: TGTGCCATCAGTGGCGGACGGATAGCCTACGAGCAGTACTTC; cdr3_aa: CAISGGRIAYEQYF; j_call: TRBJ2-7; v_call: TRBV10-3; d_call: .; clone_size: many